Sequencing of this T cell receptor (beta chain) was carried out in a study of T cell responses to AZD1222 COVID-19 vaccine. With respect to this clone: Its antigen remains unknown.

Overall study results and limits: The breadth and depth of Spike-specific TCRs increased once two AZD1222 doses had been given. Sampling that yielded the repertoires occurred only after the peak T cell response. Spike-wide coverage was observed for vaccine-associated CD4 TCRs, with dominant responses at 160-218 and 743-854.

The CDR3 loop spans 18 amino acids. V was trimmed by 3 bases and J by 0 bases, leaving 21 bases between them. Germline assignment: CDR1 DFQATT and CDR2 SNEGSKA (reference sequence). Clones were sequenced by immunoSEQ multiplex PCR, and TCRdb holds only the in-frame ones, with some missing. The sample carries 55,000 to 65,000 clones, 70% to 80% recorded once. The rearrangement uses TRBV20-1 and TRBJ1-5; D remains unclear. The TCR originated in an adult who received the AZD1222 COVID-19 vaccine. The sample in question was peripheral blood, obtained 28 days after the second AZD1222 dose. CDR3 protein: CSASDLPDVSSSNQPQHF. The DNA for the CDR3 is TGCAGTGCTAGTGACCTACCGGACGTATCAAGTAGCAATCAGCCCCAGCATTTT.